This T cell receptor beta chain originates from a study of PD-1 blockade in classical Hodgkin lymphoma. The germline CDR1 and CDR2 sequences are MNHEY and SMNVEV (reference sequence). V shed 0 bases and J 4 bases; nucleotides not matched to a gene: 10. There are 17 residues in the CDR3. All the patients suffered relapse after autologous stem cell transplantation, and brentuximab vedotin exposure differed. This table comes from immunoSEQ multiplex PCR, and its TCRdb copy is limited to in-frame clones, with some not included. This sample yields 45,000 to 55,000 clones, of which roughly 66% are seen a single time; roughly 16% belongs to the top ten.

The sample in question was peripheral blood mononuclear cells (PBMCs), obtained before the second cycle of nivolumab. This chain connects TRBV27 to TRBJ2-7; TRBD1 matches 9 bases. The origin of this receptor is a human donor with classical Hodgkin lymphoma. CDR3 DNA sequence: TGTGCCAGCAGTTTATCGATGGACAGGGGCTTTGTTTACGAGCAGTACTTC. Protein product: CASSLSMDRGFVYEQYF.